These 20 T cell receptor beta chains share one sample of origin, sequenced in a study of PD-1 blockade in classical Hodgkin lymphoma. No patient escaped relapse after autologous stem cell transplantation, and brentuximab vedotin exposure varied. The method was immunoSEQ multiplex PCR; TCRdb's version includes in-frame clones alone and lacks a portion of them. The repertoire holds tens of thousands of clones, with approximately 91% as singletons. Sequencing used peripheral blood mononuclear cells (PBMCs), obtained at baseline. These receptor sequences come from a human donor with classical Hodgkin lymphoma.

V gene TRBV18 combines with J gene TRBJ2-5, with 7 nucleotides matching TRBD1. The CDR3 runs 13 residues. J was trimmed by 4 bases and V by 5 bases; bases with no gene match: 4. Germline CDR1 and CDR2: KGHSH and LQKENI. CDR3 protein: CASSTGQLETQYF. CDR3 in DNA: TGTGCCAGCTCAACGGGACAGCTAGAGACCCAGTACTTC.

Concerning this clone itself: An end of the junction does not agree with germline; a read error may underlie this. The genes are TRBV30 and TRBJ1-1; perhaps TRBD1 as D (5 bases). Germline V gene lookup returns CDR1 GTSNPN and CDR2 SVGIG (reference sequence). This CDR3 has 12 amino acids. The CDR3, as DNA: TGTGCCTGGAACCCTGGGGGGACTGAGGCTTTCTTT. Its translation: CAWNPGGTEAFF.

V gene TRBV6-5 combines with J gene TRBJ2-7, with 9 bases identical to TRBD2. V shed 4 bases, J shed 6 bases, and the junction held 13 bases outside the gene matches. Germline CDR1 MNHEY, CDR2 SVGAGI. The length of the CDR3 is 16 residues. CDR3 sequence: CASSFYSVVAGAEQYF. As DNA, the CDR3 is TGTGCCAGCAGTTTCTATTCCGTAGTAGCGGGAGCCGAGCAGTACTTC.

The chain recombines TRBV18 with TRBJ1-2; 11 nucleotides match TRBD1. The germline gives CDR1 KGHSH, CDR2 LQKENI. The CDR3 consists of 17 residues. V shed 0 bases and J 5 bases; nucleotides not matched to a gene: 8. CDR3 DNA sequence: TGTGCCAGCTCACCACCGACTGGACAGGGGGCCCCATATGGCTACACCTTC. Its translation: CASSPPTGQGAPYGYTF.

The chain joins TRBV6-1 to TRBJ2-1, with a possible D match to TRBD2 (6 bases). Trimming removed 8 bases at V and 6 bases at J, with 20 bases between. CDR1 MNHNS and CDR2 SASEGT come from the germline V gene. The CDR3 sequence is 15 residues long. CDR3 loop: CASDGRRARINEQFF. CDR3 coding DNA: TGTGCCAGCGATGGAAGGAGGGCGAGAATCAATGAGCAGTTCTTC.

The V gene is TRBV2, the J gene TRBJ2-1, with TRBD2 identical over 10 bases. The CDR3 covers 15 residues. Germline V gene data show CDR1 as SNHLY and CDR2 as FYNNEI. Unmatched junction bases numbered 7, after V lost 6 bases and J lost 5 bases. The CDR3 DNA reads as TGTGCCAGCAGGAGGACTAGCGGACTAAACAATGAGCAGTTCTTC. It is translated as CASRRTSGLNNEQFF.

V and J are TRBV6-6 and TRBJ2-3, with TRBD1 identical over 7 bases. With V trimmed by 0 bases and J by 0 bases, 3 bases remained unmatched. The CDR3 covers 16 residues. The germline gives CDR1 MNHNY, CDR2 SVGAGI (reference sequence). In nucleotides, the CDR3 is TGTGCCAGCAGTTACTCGGGACAGACTAGCACAGATACGCAGTATTTT. This encodes CASSYSGQTSTDTQYF.

J is TRBJ2-7 and V is TRBV6-4, with unresolved D. The CDR3 runs to 11 residues. CDR1 MRHNA and CDR2 SNTAGT come from the germline V gene. Trimming removed 3 bases from V and 2 bases from J, with 2 bases in between. CDR3 DNA: TGTGCCAGCAGTGAGCCCTACGAGCAGTACTTC. Translated: CASSEPYEQYF.

The V and J genes are TRBV5-4 and TRBJ1-5; tentative D call: TRBD1 (6 bases). The ends were cut back, 2 bases at V and 2 bases at J, with 8 bases in the middle. This CDR3 is 14 amino acids long. The V gene's germline CDR1 is SGHNT and CDR2 YYREEE (reference sequence). In DNA form, the CDR3 reads TGTGCCAGCAGCTTCTCAGGGGGCAATCAGCCCCAGCATTTT. It is translated as CASSFSGGNQPQHF.

The chain is built from TRBV7-2 and TRBJ2-4; possible D gene TRBD2, 6 bases. The CDR3 is 17 amino acids. V lost 5 bases, J lost 6 bases, and 23 bases lay in between. The germline V gene has CDR1 SGHTA and CDR2 FQGNSA. CDR3 DNA sequence: TGTGCCAGCAGCCCATCCCTCGGGAGCGCGGGCCGAAACATTCAGTACTTC. It yields the protein CASSPSLGSAGRNIQYF. Based on the CDR3 plus reference TRBV7-2 and TRBJ2-4, the full variable domain is GAGVSQSPSNKVTEKGKDVELRCDPISGHTALYWYRQSLGQGLEFLIYFQGNSAPDKSGLPSDRFSAERTGGSVSTLTIQRTQQEDSAVYLCASSPSLGSAGRNIQYFGAGTRLSVL.

This rearrangement joins TRBV19 to TRBJ1-5, with D possibly being TRBD1 (6 bases). V lost 3 bases and J 1 base, leaving 10 bases between the germline ends. Germline values: CDR1 LNHDA, CDR2 SQIVND (reference sequence). This CDR3 has 15 amino acids. The CDR3 sequence is CASSMQGQSNQPQHF. In DNA form, the CDR3 reads TGTGCCAGTAGTATGCAGGGGCAAAGCAATCAGCCCCAGCATTTT.

The chain carries TRBV28 and TRBJ2-6; 11 bases fit TRBD1. The length of the CDR3 is 16 residues. V lost 4 bases and J lost 2; bases outside the gene matches: 1. Germline CDR1 MDHEN, CDR2 SYDVKM. The chain's CDR3 is CASSSGQGAGANVLTF. The CDR3 coding sequence is TGTGCCAGCAGTTCGGGACAGGGGGCTGGGGCCAACGTCCTGACTTTC. Using reference TRBV28 and TRBJ2-6 for the parts outside the CDR3, the full variable domain is DVKVTQSSRYLVKRTGEKVFLECVQDMDHENMFWYRQDPGLGLRLIYFSYDVKMKEKGDIPEGYSVSREKKERFSLILESASTNQTSMYLCASSSGQGAGANVLTFGAGSRLTVL.

The DNA of the CDR3 is TGTGCCAGCAAAAGTTACTCTGGCGGCTACACCTTC. This translates into CASKSYSGGYTF. The V gene is TRBV2, the J gene TRBJ1-2; D gene unclear. With 7 bases removed from V and 8 bases from J, the gap between germline ends came to 14 bases. Germline V gives CDR1 SNHLY, CDR2 FYNNEI. This CDR3 contains 12 residues.

The chain is built from TRBV6-5 and TRBJ2-4, with 7 bases matching TRBD1. Germline loops: CDR1 MNHEY, CDR2 SVGAGI. The CDR3 is made up of 13 amino acids. V was clipped by 5 bases and J by 6 bases; unmatched bases: 4. The CDR3 region has the DNA TGTGCCAGCAGTCGCGACAGGGTAAACATTCAGTACTTC. Translation: CASSRDRVNIQYF.

The table lists this clone with a count of one. This rearrangement joins TRBV2 to TRBJ2-7, with TRBD2 matching 7 bases. J lost 0 bases, V lost 9 bases, and 20 bases had no gene match. Looked up from germline, CDR1 is SNHLY and CDR2 is FYNNEI. CDR3 size: 18 residues. CDR3 DNA: TGTGCCAGTACCCCCCTGATTCGGGGGGAATTTGTCTCCTACGAGCAGTACTTC. Its translation is CASTPLIRGEFVSYEQYF.

The J gene is TRBJ2-3, the V gene TRBV4-3, with 9 bases aligning to TRBD2. V dropped 0 bases and J dropped 2; count of bases not matched to a gene: 6. Germline V gene lookup returns CDR1 LGHNA and CDR2 YSLEER. The CDR3 extends over 17 amino acids. CDR3 in DNA: TGCGCCAGCAGCCAAGATGATCGGACTAGCGTCACAGATACGCAGTATTTT. Translation gives CASSQDDRTSVTDTQYF.

V and J are TRBV10-2 and TRBJ1-2; 7 bases agree with TRBD1. This CDR3 region has 15 residues. Germline V gene sequence: CDR1 WSHSY, CDR2 SAAADI. V gave up 6 bases and J gave up 6 bases; unmatched junction bases: 13. The CDR3: CASSHFEGATDGYTF. The CDR3 nucleotides are TGCGCCAGCAGCCACTTCGAGGGGGCGACAGATGGCTACACCTTC.

This chain links TRBV5-6 with TRBJ1-2, with D maybe TRBD1 (6 bases). The CDR3 totals 12 residues. The V and J ends lost 0 bases and 6 bases respectively, with 6 bases between them. CDR1 is SGHDT, CDR2 YYEEEE, per germline. In DNA, the CDR3 is TGTGCCAGCAGCTTGGGACAGGATGGCTACACCTTC. Amino acid sequence: CASSLGQDGYTF.

The chain is built from TRBV5-1 and TRBJ1-1, with D unclear. Germline CDR1 and CDR2: SGHRS and YFSETQ. The CDR3 has 14 residues. The V end was cut by 0 bases, the J end by 0 bases, with 6 bases between. The CDR3 DNA is TGCGCCAGCAGCTTGGGGCCTATGAACACTGAAGCTTTCTTT. Translated: CASSLGPMNTEAFF.

This chain connects TRBV6-6 to TRBJ1-1, with a possible D match to TRBD1 (6 bases). The germline V gene encodes CDR1 MNHNY and CDR2 SVGAGI (reference sequence). The ends were cut back, 10 bases at V and 1 base at J, with 13 bases in the middle. The CDR3 covers 13 residues. CDR3 nucleotide sequence: TGTGCCACCGCCTTGACAGGGAACACTGAAGCTTTCTTT. The encoded protein is CATALTGNTEAFF.